This T cell receptor beta chain was identified in a study of blood T cell repertoires in COVID-19. Study at large: Sites in the United States, Italy and Spain provided acute and convalescent COVID-19 samples. The analysed material was cDNA or gDNA that came from T cells, B-cell-depleted T cells, or PBMCs.

Germline values: CDR1 SGDLS, CDR2 YYNGEE. The CDR3 sequence is 14 residues long. V was trimmed by 0 bases and J by 13 bases, leaving 14 bases between them. Per the original data handling: Reference gene primer amplification gave nucleated cell count estimates. Generated by immunoSEQ multiplex PCR, the TCRdb table keeps only in-frame clones and is missing some. The DNA was the basis for D and trimming; V, J and clone size are from that table. The sample has 260,000 or so clones; 75% to 90% are singletons. This TCR derives from a human donor in a cohort sampled during active COVID-19. The source material was peripheral blood. J is TRBJ1-6 and V is TRBV9; D not certain. The CDR3 is CASSVGRGLVPLHF. The CDR3 nucleotides are TGTGCCAGCAGCGTAGGCAGAGGGCTTGTGCCCCTCCACTTT.